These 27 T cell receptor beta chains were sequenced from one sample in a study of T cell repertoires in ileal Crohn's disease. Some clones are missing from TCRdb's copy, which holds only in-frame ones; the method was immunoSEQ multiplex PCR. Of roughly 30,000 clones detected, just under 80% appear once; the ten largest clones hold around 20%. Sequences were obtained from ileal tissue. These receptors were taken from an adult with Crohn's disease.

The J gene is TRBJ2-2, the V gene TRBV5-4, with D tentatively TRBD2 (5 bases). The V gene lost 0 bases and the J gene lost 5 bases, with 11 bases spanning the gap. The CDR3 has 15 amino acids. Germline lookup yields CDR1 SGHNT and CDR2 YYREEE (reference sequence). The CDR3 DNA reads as TGTGCCAGCAGCTTGGGAGGGAGTGGAACCGGGGAGCTGTTTTTT. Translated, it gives CASSLGGSGTGELFF.

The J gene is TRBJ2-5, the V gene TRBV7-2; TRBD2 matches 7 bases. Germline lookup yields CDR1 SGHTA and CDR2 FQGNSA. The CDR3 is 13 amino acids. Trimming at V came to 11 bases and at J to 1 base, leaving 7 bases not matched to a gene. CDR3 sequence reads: CAGGGGPQETQYF. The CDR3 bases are TGTGCCGGGGGGGGAGGGCCCCAAGAGACCCAGTACTTC.

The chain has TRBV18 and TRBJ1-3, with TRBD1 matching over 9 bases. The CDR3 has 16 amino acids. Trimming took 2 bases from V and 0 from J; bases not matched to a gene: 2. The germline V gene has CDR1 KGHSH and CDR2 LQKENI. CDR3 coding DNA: TGTGCCAGCTCACCAAACAGGGGGCCCTCTGGAAACACCATATATTTT. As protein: CASSPNRGPSGNTIYF. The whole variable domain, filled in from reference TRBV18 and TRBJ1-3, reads NAGVMQNPRHLVRRRGQEARLRCSPMKGHSHVYWYRQLPEEGLKFMVYLQKENIIDESGMPKERFSAEFPKEGPSILRIQQVVRGDSAAYFCASSPNRGPSGNTIYFGEGSWLTVV.

This CDR3 reads CASSLGRGWNSPLHF. CDR3 sequence (DNA): TGTGCCAGCAGCTTAGGTAGGGGGTGGAATTCACCCCTCCACTTT. The genes are TRBV5-6 and TRBJ1-6, with D perhaps TRBD1 (6 bases). Trimming pared 2 bases from V and 7 bases from J, leaving 13 bases between. CDR3 length equals 15 residues. Germline CDR1 and CDR2: SGHDT and YYEEEE.

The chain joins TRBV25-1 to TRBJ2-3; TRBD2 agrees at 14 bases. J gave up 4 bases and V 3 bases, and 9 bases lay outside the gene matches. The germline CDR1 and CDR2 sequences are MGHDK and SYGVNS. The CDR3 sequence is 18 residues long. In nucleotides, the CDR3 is TGTGCCAGCAGTGAGGTGGAGACTAGCGGGGGGGTCTCAGATACGCAGTATTTT. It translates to CASSEVETSGGVSDTQYF.

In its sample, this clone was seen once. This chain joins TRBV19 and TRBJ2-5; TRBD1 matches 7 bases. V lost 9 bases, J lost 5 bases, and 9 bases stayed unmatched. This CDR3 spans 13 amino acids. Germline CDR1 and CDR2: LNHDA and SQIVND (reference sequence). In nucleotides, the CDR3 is TGTGCCAGCAGGGGACAGAACCGTGAGACCCAGTACTTC. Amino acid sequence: CASRGQNRETQYF.

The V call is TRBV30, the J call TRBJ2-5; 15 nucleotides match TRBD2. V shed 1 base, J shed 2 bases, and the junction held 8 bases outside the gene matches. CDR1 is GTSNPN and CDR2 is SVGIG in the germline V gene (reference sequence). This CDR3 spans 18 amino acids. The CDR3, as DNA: TGTGCCTGGAGTGGGACTAGCGGGGGGGCCCCAGAACAAGAGACCCAGTACTTC. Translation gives CAWSGTSGGAPEQETQYF.

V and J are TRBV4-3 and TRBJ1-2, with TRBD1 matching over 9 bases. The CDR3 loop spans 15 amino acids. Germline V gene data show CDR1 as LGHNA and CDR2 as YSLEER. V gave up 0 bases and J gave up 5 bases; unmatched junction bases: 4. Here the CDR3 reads CASSQEPGQGYGYTF. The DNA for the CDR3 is TGCGCCAGCAGCCAAGAGCCGGGACAGGGATATGGCTACACCTTC.

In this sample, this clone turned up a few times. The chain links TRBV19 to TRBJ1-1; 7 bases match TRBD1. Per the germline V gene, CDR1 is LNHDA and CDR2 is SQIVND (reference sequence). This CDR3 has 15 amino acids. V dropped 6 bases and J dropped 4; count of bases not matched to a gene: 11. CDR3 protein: CASSPFYRGGTEAFF. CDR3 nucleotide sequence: TGTGCCAGTAGCCCCTTCTACAGGGGTGGCACTGAAGCTTTCTTT.

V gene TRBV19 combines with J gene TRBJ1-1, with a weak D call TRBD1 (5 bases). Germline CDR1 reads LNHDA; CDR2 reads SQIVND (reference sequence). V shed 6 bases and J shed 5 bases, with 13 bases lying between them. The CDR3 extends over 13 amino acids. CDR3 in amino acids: CASRHTGGTEAFF. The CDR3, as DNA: TGTGCCAGTAGACATACCGGGGGGACTGAAGCTTTCTTT.

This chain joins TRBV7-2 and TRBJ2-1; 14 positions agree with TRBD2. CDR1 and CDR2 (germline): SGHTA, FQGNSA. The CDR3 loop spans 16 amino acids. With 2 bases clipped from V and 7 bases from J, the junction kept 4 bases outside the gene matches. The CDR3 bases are TGTGCCAGCAGCTTACTAGGGACTAGCGGGGGAAATGAGCAGTTCTTC. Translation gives CASSLLGTSGGNEQFF. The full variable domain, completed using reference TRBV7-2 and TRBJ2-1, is GAGVSQSPSNKVTEKGKDVELRCDPISGHTALYWYRQSLGQGLEFLIYFQGNSAPDKSGLPSDRFSAERTGGSVSTLTIQRTQQEDSAVYLCASSLLGTSGGNEQFFGPGTRLTVL.

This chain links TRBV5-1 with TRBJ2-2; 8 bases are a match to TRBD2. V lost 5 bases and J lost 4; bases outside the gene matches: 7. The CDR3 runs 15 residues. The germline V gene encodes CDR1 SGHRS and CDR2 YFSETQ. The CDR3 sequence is CASRTLREGTGELFF. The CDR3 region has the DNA TGCGCCAGCAGAACCCTACGGGAGGGCACCGGGGAGCTGTTTTTT.

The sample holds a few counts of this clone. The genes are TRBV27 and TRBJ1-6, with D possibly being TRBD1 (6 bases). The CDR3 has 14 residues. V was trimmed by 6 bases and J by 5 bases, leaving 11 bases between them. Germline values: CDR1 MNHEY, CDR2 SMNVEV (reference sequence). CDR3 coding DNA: TGTGCCAGCAGCCGGACAGCTAATAATTCACCCCTCCACTTT. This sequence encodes CASSRTANNSPLHF.

The chain's CDR3 is CASSLVWAGRGLEQYF. In DNA, the CDR3 is TGTGCCAGCAGCTTAGTTTGGGCCGGGAGGGGCCTCGAGCAGTACTTC. The V call is TRBV7-9, the J call TRBJ2-7, with 8 bases identical to TRBD2. The ends lost 1 base at V and 6 bases at J; junction bases unmatched: 11. The CDR3 is made up of 16 amino acids. From germline, CDR1 is SEHNR and CDR2 FQNEAQ (reference sequence). Full variable domain (outside the CDR3, taken from reference TRBV7-9 and TRBJ2-7): DTGVSQNPRHKITKRGQNVTFRCDPISEHNRLYWYRQTLGQGPEFLTYFQNEAQLEKSRLLSDRFSAERPKGSFSTLEIQRTEQGDSAMYLCASSLVWAGRGLEQYFGPGTRLTVT.

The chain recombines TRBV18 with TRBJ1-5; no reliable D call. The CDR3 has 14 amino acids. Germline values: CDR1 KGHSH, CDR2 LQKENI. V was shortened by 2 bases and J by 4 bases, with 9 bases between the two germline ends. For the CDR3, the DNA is TGTGCCAGCTCACCAGGTACGGGTAATCAGCCCCAGCATTTT. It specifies CASSPGTGNQPQHF.

The DNA for the CDR3 is TGCGCCAGCAGTCACTATAAACAACGGACAGGGCCAAAGAGCAATGAGCAGTTCTTC. It specifies CASSHYKQRTGPKSNEQFF. V and J are TRBV23-1 and TRBJ2-1; 8 bases are shared with TRBD1. TRBV23-1 is flagged as an ORF with uncertain function. This CDR3 is 19 amino acids long. The V gene end was trimmed by 3 bases and the J gene end by 6 bases; junction bases not matched to a gene: 19.

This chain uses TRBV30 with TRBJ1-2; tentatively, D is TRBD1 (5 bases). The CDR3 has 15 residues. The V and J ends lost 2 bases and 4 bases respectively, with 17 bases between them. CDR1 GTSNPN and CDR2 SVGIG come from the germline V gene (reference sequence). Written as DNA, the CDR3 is TGTGCCTGGAGTTCGGGGGGAGCCTTGAGCTATGGCTACACCTTC. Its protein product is CAWSSGGALSYGYTF.

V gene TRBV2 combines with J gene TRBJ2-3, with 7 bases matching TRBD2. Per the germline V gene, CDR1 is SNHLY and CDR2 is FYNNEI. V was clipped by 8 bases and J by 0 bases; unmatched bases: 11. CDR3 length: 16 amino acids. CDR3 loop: CASAETSHSSTDTQYF. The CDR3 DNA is TGTGCCAGCGCTGAGACTAGCCACAGTAGCACAGATACGCAGTATTTT.

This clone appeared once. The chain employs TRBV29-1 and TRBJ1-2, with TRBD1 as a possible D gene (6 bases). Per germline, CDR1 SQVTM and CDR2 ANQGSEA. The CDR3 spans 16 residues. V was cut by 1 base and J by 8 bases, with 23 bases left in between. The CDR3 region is CSVEGGTYNPLGGYTF. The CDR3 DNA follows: TGCAGCGTTGAAGGGGGGACATACAATCCCCTAGGGGGCTACACCTTC.

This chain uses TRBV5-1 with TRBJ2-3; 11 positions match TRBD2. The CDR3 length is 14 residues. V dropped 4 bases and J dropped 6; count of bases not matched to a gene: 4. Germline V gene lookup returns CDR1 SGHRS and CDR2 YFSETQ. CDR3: CASSLGTSGDTQYF. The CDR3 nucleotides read TGCGCCAGCAGCCTAGGGACTAGCGGCGATACGCAGTATTTT.

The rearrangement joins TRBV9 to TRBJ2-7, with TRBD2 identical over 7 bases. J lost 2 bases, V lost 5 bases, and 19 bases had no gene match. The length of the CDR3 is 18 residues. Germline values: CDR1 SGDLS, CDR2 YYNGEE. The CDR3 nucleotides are TGTGCCAGCAGTGAGAGATTGGGGGGGATTCCTCTAACCTACGAGCAGTACTTC. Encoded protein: CASSERLGGIPLTYEQYF. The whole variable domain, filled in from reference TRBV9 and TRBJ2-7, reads DSGVTQTPKHLITATGQRVTLRCSPRSGDLSVYWYQQSLDQGLQFLIQYYNGEERAKGNILERFSAQQFPDLHSELNLSSLELGDSALYFCASSERLGGIPLTYEQYFGPGTRLTVT.

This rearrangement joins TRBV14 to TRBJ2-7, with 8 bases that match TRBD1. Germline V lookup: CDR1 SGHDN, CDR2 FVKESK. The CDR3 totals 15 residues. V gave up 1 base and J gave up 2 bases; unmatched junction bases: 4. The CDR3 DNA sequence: TGTGCCAGCAGCCAAGTCCCAGGGGGCCCCTACGAGCAGTACTTC. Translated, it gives CASSQVPGGPYEQYF.

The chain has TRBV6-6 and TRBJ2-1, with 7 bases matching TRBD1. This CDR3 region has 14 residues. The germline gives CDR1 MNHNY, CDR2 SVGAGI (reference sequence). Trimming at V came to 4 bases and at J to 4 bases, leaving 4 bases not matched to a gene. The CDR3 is CASSLRTGYNEQFF. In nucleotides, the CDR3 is TGTGCCAGCAGTTTACGGACAGGATACAATGAGCAGTTCTTC.

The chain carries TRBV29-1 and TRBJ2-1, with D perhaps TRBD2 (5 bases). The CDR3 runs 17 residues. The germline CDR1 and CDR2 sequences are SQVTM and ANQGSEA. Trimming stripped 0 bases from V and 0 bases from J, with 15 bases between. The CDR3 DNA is TGCAGCGTTGAAGATCTATTGGCGGGCAGCTCCTACAATGAGCAGTTCTTC. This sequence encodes CSVEDLLAGSSYNEQFF.

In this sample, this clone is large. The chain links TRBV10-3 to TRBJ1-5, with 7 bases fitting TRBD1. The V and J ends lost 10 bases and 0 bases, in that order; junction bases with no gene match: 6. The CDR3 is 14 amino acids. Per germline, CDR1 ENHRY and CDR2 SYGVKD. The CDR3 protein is CATDTGDSNQPQHF. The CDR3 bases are TGTGCCACCGATACAGGGGATAGCAATCAGCCCCAGCATTTT.

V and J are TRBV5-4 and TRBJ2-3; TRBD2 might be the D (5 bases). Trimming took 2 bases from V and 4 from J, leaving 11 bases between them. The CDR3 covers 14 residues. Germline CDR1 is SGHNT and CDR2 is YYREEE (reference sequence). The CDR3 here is CASSFLAGPDTQYF. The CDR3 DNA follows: TGTGCCAGCAGCTTTCTCGCGGGCCCAGATACGCAGTATTTT.

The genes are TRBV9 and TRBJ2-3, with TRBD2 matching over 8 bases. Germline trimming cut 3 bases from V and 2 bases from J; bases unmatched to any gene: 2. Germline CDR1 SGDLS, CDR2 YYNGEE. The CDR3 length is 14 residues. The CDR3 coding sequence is TGTGCCAGCAGCGCGGGGGGGTCCACAGATACGCAGTATTTT. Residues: CASSAGGSTDTQYF.